This entry lists 25 T cell receptor beta chains sequenced from one sample in a study of blood T cell repertoires in COVID-19. TCRdb keeps only in-frame clones here, not all; method: immunoSEQ multiplex PCR. The repertoire holds about 300,000 clones, with around nine tenths as singletons. Sequenced sample: PBMCs or T cells enriched from blood (not recorded which). Receptor source: a young woman who had recovered from COVID-19.

This clone was detected only once. V is TRBV14 and J is TRBJ1-4; D gene uncertain. Germline lookup yields CDR1 SGHDN and CDR2 FVKESK. The CDR3 runs to 18 residues. Trimming removed 1 base from V and 0 bases from J, with 15 bases in between. DNA of the CDR3: TGTGCCAGCAGCCAAGGAGGCGCATCTTTTTCAACTAATGAAAAACTGTTTTTT. It yields the protein CASSQGGASFSTNEKLFF.

The V and J genes are TRBV11-2 and TRBJ2-7; possible D gene TRBD1, 5 bases. Germline V lookup: CDR1 SGHAT, CDR2 FQNNGV. Trimming stripped 3 bases from V and 0 bases from J, with 6 bases between. This CDR3 spans 13 amino acids. CDR3 residues: CASSFTGSYEQYF. In DNA, the CDR3 is TGTGCCAGCAGCTTTACAGGCTCCTACGAGCAGTACTTC.

The chain recombines TRBV7-6 with TRBJ1-1; 8 nucleotides agree with TRBD1. This CDR3 has 15 amino acids. CDR1 and CDR2 (germline): SGHVS, FNYEAQ. With 5 bases clipped from V and 1 base from J, the junction kept 6 bases outside the gene matches. The CDR3 is CASSPRTGRNTEAFF. As DNA, the CDR3 is TGTGCCAGCAGCCCAAGGACAGGGCGGAACACTGAAGCTTTCTTT.

The V call is TRBV7-2, the J call TRBJ2-1; 8 nucleotides line up with TRBD2. The CDR3 contains 16 residues. Germline V gene data show CDR1 as SGHTA and CDR2 as FQGNSA. The junction had 6 bases not matched to a gene; V was cut back by 3 bases and J by 2 bases. This CDR3 reads CASSLSGSIPYNEQFF. CDR3 coding DNA: TGTGCCAGCAGCTTGAGCGGGAGTATACCCTACAATGAGCAGTTCTTC.

The CDR3 bases are TGCAGCGTTGTGAGGTACAATGAGCAGTTCTTC. This codes for CSVVRYNEQFF. The rearrangement joins TRBV29-1 to TRBJ2-1; no reliable D call. Looked up from germline, CDR1 is SQVTM and CDR2 is ANQGSEA. The CDR3 consists of 11 residues. Trimming took off 4 bases at V and 4 bases at J, with 5 bases between the two ends.

This clone was seen only a few times. The CDR3 is CAPYGPLQRGNTIYF. The DNA for the CDR3 is TGTGCCCCATATGGCCCTCTCCAGCGGGGAAACACCATATATTTT. This rearrangement joins TRBV19 to TRBJ1-3; D is undetermined. Germline V CDR1 and CDR2: LNHDA, SQIVND (reference sequence). V gave up 11 bases and J gave up 4 bases, with 21 bases separating them. CDR3 size: 15 residues.

V gene TRBV28 combines with J gene TRBJ2-7, with D perhaps matching TRBD1 (6 bases). V dropped 4 bases and J dropped 2 bases, with 21 bases sitting between them. The CDR3 totals 17 residues. The germline V gene encodes CDR1 MDHEN and CDR2 SYDVKM. The CDR3 loop is CASSSIRPHRVTYEQYF. The DNA for the CDR3 is TGTGCCAGCAGTTCGATCCGACCCCACAGGGTTACCTACGAGCAGTACTTC.

Concerning this clone: At the DNA level, this CDR3 is encoded by other sequences in the same sample as well. The chain employs TRBV30 and TRBJ2-7, with D possibly matching TRBD1 (6 bases). This CDR3 has 11 amino acids. V was pared by 3 bases and J by 7 bases, with 10 bases between. CDR1 GTSNPN and CDR2 SVGIG come from the germline V gene (reference sequence). This CDR3 is CAWSQDSEQYF. CDR3 nucleotide sequence: TGTGCCTGGAGCCAGGACAGTGAGCAGTACTTC. The entire variable domain, with the rest obtained from reference TRBV30 and TRBJ2-7, is as follows: SQTIHQWPATLVQPVGSPLSLECTVEGTSNPNLYWYRQAAGRGLQLLFYSVGIGQISSEVPQNLSASRPQDRQFILSSKKLLLSDSGFYLCAWSQDSEQYFGPGTRLTVT.

The chain has TRBV6-5 and TRBJ2-1; TRBD2 is a possible D gene (5 bases). The length of the CDR3 is 16 residues. Germline values: CDR1 MNHEY, CDR2 SVGAGI. Trimming cost V 0 bases and J 1 base, with 10 bases left between them. The CDR3 region is CASSYSTSGSYNEQFF. Here the CDR3 DNA reads TGTGCCAGCAGTTACTCGACTTCGGGATCCTACAATGAGCAGTTCTTC.

The J gene is TRBJ2-1, the V gene TRBV30; D perhaps matches TRBD2 (7 bases). Germline V gene sequence: CDR1 GTSNPN, CDR2 SVGIG (reference sequence). V was shortened by 0 bases and J by 7 bases, with 16 bases between the two germline ends. The CDR3 is 15 residues long. CDR3 region: CAWSVLGGLRNEQFF. In nucleotides, the CDR3 is TGTGCCTGGAGTGTACTCGGGGGGCTTAGGAATGAGCAGTTCTTC.

J is TRBJ2-7 and V is TRBV3-1 (or the pseudogene TRBV3-2); D is possibly TRBD1 (6 bases). The V end lost 0 bases, the J end lost 0 bases, and 12 bases lay between the germline ends. The CDR3 extends over 16 amino acids. Germline CDR1 and CDR2: LGHDT and YNNKEL (reference sequence). CDR3 DNA sequence: TGTGCCAGCAGCCAAGACCCAGGGGAAGCCTCCTACGAGCAGTACTTC. Translated: CASSQDPGEASYEQYF.

This chain connects TRBV3-1 (or the pseudogene TRBV3-2) to TRBJ2-1, with 16 bases aligning to TRBD2. J gave up 7 bases and V 10 bases, and 7 bases lay outside the gene matches. Germline CDR1 LGHDT, CDR2 YNNKEL (reference sequence). The CDR3 consists of 15 residues. The CDR3 loop reads CATGTSGGARNEQFF. The CDR3 region has the DNA TGTGCCACTGGGACTAGCGGGGGGGCGAGGAATGAGCAGTTCTTC.

For the CDR3, the DNA is TGTGCCAGCAGCTTAAAGGGGCAGGGTCAGCCCCAGCATTTT. This encodes CASSLKGQGQPQHF. The chain combines TRBV7-2 with TRBJ1-5, with D perhaps matching TRBD1 (5 bases). Between the trimmed V and J ends, which lost 2 bases and 6 bases, there was a span of 11 bases. CDR3 length equals 14 residues. Germline assignment: CDR1 SGHTA and CDR2 FQGNSA.

This chain links TRBV7-2 with TRBJ1-4; D is undetermined. Trimming removed 4 bases from V and 8 bases from J, with 8 bases in between. Germline assignment: CDR1 SGHTA and CDR2 FQGNSA. The CDR3 runs 12 residues. The CDR3 DNA reads TGTGCCAGCAGCTGGAACAGCGAAAAACTGTTTTTT. Translation gives CASSWNSEKLFF.

The rearrangement joins TRBV6-2 or TRBV6-3 to TRBJ2-5, with D perhaps TRBD1 (5 bases). V lost 4 bases to trimming and J lost 3 bases, with 21 bases between them. Germline V CDR1 and CDR2: MNHEY, SVGEGT. The CDR3 spans 17 residues. CDR3 bases: TGTGCCAGCAGTTTTACTACTGAGCAGGGATGGGAAGAGACCCAGTACTTC. It specifies CASSFTTEQGWEETQYF.

The genes are TRBV14 and TRBJ1-3, with D tentatively TRBD1 (6 bases). The CDR3 length is 16 residues. The ends were cut back, 0 bases at V and 3 bases at J, with 12 bases in the middle. Germline CDR1 SGHDN, CDR2 FVKESK. Here the CDR3 DNA reads TGTGCCAGCAGCCAAGATTTTGGACAGCTTGGAAACACCATATATTTT. It encodes CASSQDFGQLGNTIYF.

CDR3 DNA sequence: TGCGCCAGCAGTCGACAGACCTCTAACTATGGCTACACCTTC. Translated: CASSRQTSNYGYTF. The chain has TRBV10-2 and TRBJ1-2; TRBD1 is a possible D gene (5 bases). Germline CDR1 WSHSY, CDR2 SAAADI. This CDR3 region has 14 residues. The V end lost 5 bases, the J end lost 0 bases, and 10 bases lay between the germline ends.

The genes are TRBV5-1 and TRBJ1-2; 11 bases map to TRBD1. With V trimmed by 4 bases and J by 5 bases, 4 bases remained unmatched. The CDR3 spans 14 residues. CDR1 is SGHRS and CDR2 is YFSETQ in the germline V gene. This CDR3 reads CASSQGTGGYGYTF. The CDR3 nucleotides are TGCGCCAGCAGCCAAGGGACAGGGGGTTATGGCTACACCTTC.

V and J are TRBV29-1 and TRBJ1-1; 8 nucleotides line up with TRBD1. The CDR3 sequence is 13 residues long. Germline V CDR1 and CDR2: SQVTM, ANQGSEA. Trimming at V came to 6 bases and at J to 2 bases, leaving 5 bases not matched to a gene. The CDR3 DNA follows: TGCAGCGTCCACAGGGGGGGTAACACTGAAGCTTTCTTT. It encodes CSVHRGGNTEAFF. The full variable domain, completed using reference TRBV29-1 and TRBJ1-1, is SAVISQKPSRDICQRGTSLTIQCQVDSQVTMMFWYRQQPGQSLTLIATANQGSEATYESGFVIDKFPISRPNLTFSTLTVSNMSPEDSSIYLCSVHRGGNTEAFFGQGTRLTVV.

The chain recombines TRBV7-6 with TRBJ2-7; 7 positions match TRBD1. Germline V gives CDR1 SGHVS, CDR2 FNYEAQ. This CDR3 contains 15 residues. The junction had 7 bases not matched to a gene; V was cut back by 5 bases and J by 0 bases. CDR3 in amino acids: CASSLGRGLSYEQYF. The CDR3 DNA follows: TGTGCCAGCAGCCTGGGTAGGGGGCTCTCCTACGAGCAGTACTTC.

This chain connects TRBV21-1 to TRBJ2-3; the table gives TRBD1 as D, unverified against the DNA. TRBV21-1 is reported as a pseudogene. The CDR3 totals 15 residues. CDR3: CASSKGSGRTDTQYF. DNA for the CDR3: TGTGCCAGCAGCAAAGGGTCAGGGCGCACAGATACGCAGTATTTT.

The chain employs TRBV4-3 and TRBJ2-6, with D perhaps TRBD2 (5 bases). This CDR3 has 16 amino acids. Germline CDR1 reads LGHNA; CDR2 reads YSLEER. V lost 0 bases to trimming and J lost 3 bases, with 9 bases between them. The CDR3 region has the DNA TGCGCCAGCAGCCAAGATCCCGGGGATGGGGCCAACGTCCTGACTTTC. It specifies CASSQDPGDGANVLTF.

CDR3 amino acids: CASSPDRGATGETQYF. DNA for the CDR3: TGTGCCAGTAGTCCAGACAGGGGAGCAACCGGAGAGACCCAGTACTTC. The rearrangement joins TRBV19 to TRBJ2-5; TRBD1 matches at 8 bases. Germline CDR1 is LNHDA and CDR2 is SQIVND (reference sequence). This CDR3 region has 16 residues. The trim removed 5 bases at V and 4 bases at J, leaving 12 bases unmatched. Filled out from reference TRBV19 and TRBJ2-5, the complete variable domain reads DGGITQSPKYLFRKEGQNVTLSCEQNLNHDAMYWYRQDPGQGLRLIYYSQIVNDFQKGDIAEGYSVSREKKESFPLTVTSAQKNPTAFYLCASSPDRGATGETQYFGPGTRLLVL.

The chain carries TRBV24-1 and TRBJ2-5; D not resolved. CDR3 size: 12 residues. Trimming left V 2 bases short and J 6 bases short, with 6 bases between. Germline CDR1 and CDR2: KGHDR and SFDVKD. The CDR3 protein is CATSDSTKTQYF. The CDR3 bases are TGTGCCACCAGTGATTCGACAAAGACCCAGTACTTC.

This chain links TRBV4-1 with TRBJ1-1; the D gene is possibly TRBD1 (5 bases). This CDR3 is 14 amino acids long. Germline V gives CDR1 MGHRA, CDR2 YSYEKL. The V gene lost 2 bases and the J gene lost 1 base, with 8 bases spanning the gap. CDR3 sequence reads: CASSQQGWNTEAFF. In nucleotides, the CDR3 is TGCGCCAGCAGCCAACAGGGTTGGAACACTGAAGCTTTCTTT.